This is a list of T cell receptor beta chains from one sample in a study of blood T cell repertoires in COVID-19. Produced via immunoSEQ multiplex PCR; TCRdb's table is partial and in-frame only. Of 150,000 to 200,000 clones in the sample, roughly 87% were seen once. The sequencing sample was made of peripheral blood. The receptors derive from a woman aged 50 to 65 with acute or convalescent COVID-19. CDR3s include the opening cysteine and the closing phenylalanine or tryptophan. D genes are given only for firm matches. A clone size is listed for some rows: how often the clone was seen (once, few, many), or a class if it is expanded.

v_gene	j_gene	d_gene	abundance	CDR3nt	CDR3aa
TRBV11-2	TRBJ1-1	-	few	TGTGCCAGCAGCCAGGGGACATGGAACACTGAAGCTTTCTTT	CASSQGTWNTEAFF
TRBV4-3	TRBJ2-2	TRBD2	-	TGCGCCAGCAGCCAAGGCCCAGTGGGCTGGGGGGGCACCGGGGAGCTGTTTTTT	CASSQGPVGWGGTGELFF
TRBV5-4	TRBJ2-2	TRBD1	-	TGTGCCAGCAGCGAGGGGAGCAGGGGGACCACCGGGGAGCTGTTTTTT	CASSEGSRGTTGELFF
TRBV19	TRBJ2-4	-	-	TGTGCCAGTAGTACCCCCGAAAACATTCAGTACTTC	CASSTPENIQYF
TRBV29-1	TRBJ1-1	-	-	TGCAGCGTTGACTGGGACACATACACTGAAGCTTTCTTT	CSVDWDTYTEAFF
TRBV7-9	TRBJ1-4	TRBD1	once	TGTGCCAGCAGCTTTGGGCTGGCAGGGGGCGGTGAAAAACTGTTTTTT	CASSFGLAGGGEKLFF
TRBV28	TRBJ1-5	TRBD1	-	TGTGTCACGACAGGGCTTCTTAATCAGCCCCAGCATTTT	CVTTGLLNQPQHF
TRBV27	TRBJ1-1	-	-	TGTGCCAGCAGTTTATTAGGGGAGGGCACTGAAGCTTTCTTT	CASSLLGEGTEAFF
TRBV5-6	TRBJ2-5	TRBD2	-	TGTGCCAGCAGCTCCGGGACTAGCGGGGGGGAGACCCAGTACTTC	CASSSGTSGGETQYF
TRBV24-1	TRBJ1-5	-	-	TGTGCCACCAGTACGGGACTTTACAATCAGCCCCAGCATTTT	CATSTGLYNQPQHF
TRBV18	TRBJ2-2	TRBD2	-	TGTGCCAGCTCACCACCGGGACTAGCGGGGGCCAGAGACACCGGGGAGCTGTTTTTT	CASSPPGLAGARDTGELFF
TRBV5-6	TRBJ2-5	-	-	TGTGCCAGCAGCTTGTCATCCGGAGAGACCCAGTACTTC	CASSLSSGETQYF
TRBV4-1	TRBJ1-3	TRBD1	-	TGCGCCAGCAGCCAGGGCCTGGGACAGGGAAGAAGGAGAAACACCATATATTTT	CASSQGLGQGRRRNTIYF
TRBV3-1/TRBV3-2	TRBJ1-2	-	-	TGTGCCAGCAGCCAAGATCGTGTCAGGGGATACGATGGCTACACCTTC	CASSQDRVRGYDGYTF
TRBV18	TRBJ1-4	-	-	TGTGCCAGCTCACCACCGGGACACATTAATGAAAAACTGTTTTTT	CASSPPGHINEKLFF
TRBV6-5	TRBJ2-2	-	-	TGTGCCAGCAGGAAACATGGGAGTGAGGGCGGGGAGCTGTTTTTT	CASRKHGSEGGELFF